These 20 T cell receptor beta chains originate from one sample sequenced in a study of blood T cell repertoires in COVID-19. Repertoires were generated with immunoSEQ multiplex PCR, while TCRdb's copy carries only in-frame clones and drops some. The top ten hold around 21% of the sample, which has roughly 180,000 clones, about 90% seen once. Input material: peripheral blood. The receptors were gathered from a man aged 65 to 79 with active or convalescent COVID-19.

The V gene is TRBV19, the J gene TRBJ1-4; D may be TRBD1 (6 bases). V gave up 6 bases and J gave up 7 bases, with 15 bases separating them. The CDR3 consists of 14 residues. The germline CDR1 and CDR2 sequences are LNHDA and SQIVND (reference sequence). The CDR3 protein is CASSSRDKLEKLFF. In DNA form, the CDR3 reads TGTGCCAGTAGCAGCCGGGACAAACTTGAAAAACTGTTTTTT.

The chain carries TRBV2 and TRBJ1-2, with 7 positions matching TRBD1. V shed 6 bases and J 0 bases; nucleotides not matched to a gene: 4. This CDR3 comprises 14 residues. From germline, CDR1 is SNHLY and CDR2 FYNNEI. In DNA form, the CDR3 reads TGTGCCAGCAGCGCAAGGGGGCCTAACTATGGCTACACCTTC. Its protein product is CASSARGPNYGYTF.

This chain links TRBV4-3 with TRBJ1-4, with TRBD1 as a possible D gene (6 bases). The germline V and J ends were trimmed by 4 bases and 10 bases, with 13 bases remaining between them. This CDR3 comprises 13 residues. CDR1 and CDR2 (germline): LGHNA, YSLEER. CDR3 sequence: CASSLRGGGKLFF. In nucleotides, the CDR3 is TGCGCCAGCAGCCTCAGAGGGGGGGGAAAACTGTTTTTT.

This chain connects TRBV19 to TRBJ1-5; 7 nucleotides line up with TRBD1. The CDR3 extends over 16 amino acids. The V segment lost 5 bases and the J segment 0 bases; nucleotides outside the gene matches: 7. The V gene's germline CDR1 is LNHDA and CDR2 SQIVND (reference sequence). The CDR3 protein is CASSEGQSYSNQPQHF. The CDR3 coding sequence is TGTGCCAGTAGTGAGGGACAGTCGTATAGCAATCAGCCCCAGCATTTT.

CDR3 residues: CSVVVSSGNTIYF. In nucleotides, the CDR3 is TGCAGCGTTGTCGTTTCCTCTGGAAACACCATATATTTT. This chain uses TRBV29-1 with TRBJ1-3; D remains ambiguous. The CDR3 is 13 amino acids. The V and J ends lost 4 bases and 0 bases respectively, with 7 bases between them. Germline CDR1 reads SQVTM; CDR2 reads ANQGSEA.

The V and J genes are TRBV6-2 or TRBV6-3 and TRBJ1-4, with 8 bases aligning to TRBD1. Trimming cost V 4 bases and J 4 bases; bases outside gene matches: 2. The CDR3 totals 14 residues. Germline V lookup: CDR1 MNHEY, CDR2 SVGEGT. CDR3 DNA: TGTGCCAGCAGTTCAGGGGGCAATAATGAAAAACTGTTTTTT. Protein: CASSSGGNNEKLFF.

V and J are TRBV6-2 or TRBV6-3 and TRBJ2-3; 7 nucleotides line up with TRBD1. J lost 3 bases, V lost 2 bases, and 8 bases had no gene match. The germline gives CDR1 MNHEY, CDR2 SVGEGT. This CDR3 has 16 residues. CDR3 DNA sequence: TGTGCCAGCAGTTACCCAATGGGGACAGCTACAGATACGCAGTATTTT. Its protein is CASSYPMGTATDTQYF.

This sequence joins TRBV6-5 and TRBJ1-2; 9 bases map to TRBD1. Looked up from germline, CDR1 is MNHEY and CDR2 is SVGAGI. After removal of 5 bases from V and 2 bases from J, the junction contained 6 bases not matched to a gene. This CDR3 region has 15 residues. The CDR3 coding sequence is TGTGCCAGCAGTCGGACAGGGGCCAGAAACTATGGCTACACCTTC. Protein sequence: CASSRTGARNYGYTF.

This sequence joins TRBV19 and TRBJ1-5; D ambiguous. This CDR3 contains 16 residues. V was cut by 1 base and J by 0 bases, with 10 bases left in between. Germline V gives CDR1 LNHDA, CDR2 SQIVND (reference sequence). For the CDR3, the DNA is TGTGCCAGTAGTATAGTCGACACTTATAGCAATCAGCCCCAGCATTTT. Protein: CASSIVDTYSNQPQHF.

The chain is built from TRBV5-1 and TRBJ2-5, with 13 bases aligning to TRBD2. Germline V gene sequence: CDR1 SGHRS, CDR2 YFSETQ. The trim removed 0 bases at V and 4 bases at J, leaving 3 bases unmatched. This CDR3 has 16 residues. In nucleotides, the CDR3 is TGCGCCAGCAGCTTGGGACTAGCGGGGGGATCAGAGACCCAGTACTTC. It encodes CASSLGLAGGSETQYF.

This chain uses TRBV7-2 with TRBJ1-1; D remains unclear. The V and J ends lost 1 base and 6 bases respectively, with 12 bases between them. The CDR3 extends over 14 amino acids. Germline CDR1 SGHTA, CDR2 FQGNSA. The CDR3 spells CASSLGGRGAEAFF. CDR3 coding DNA: TGTGCCAGCAGCTTAGGGGGTCGCGGGGCTGAAGCTTTCTTT.

This clone was seen only a few times. CDR3 DNA sequence: TGTGCCAGCAGCCTACTCGACAGGGAACATGAAGCTTTCTTT. It specifies CASSLLDREHEAFF. The rearrangement links TRBV5-6 to TRBJ1-1; 7 bases are a match to TRBD1. In germline, CDR1 is SGHDT, CDR2 YYEEEE. The V and J ends lost 4 bases and 7 bases, in that order; junction bases with no gene match: 10. This CDR3 is 14 amino acids long. Filled out from reference TRBV5-6 and TRBJ1-1, the complete variable domain reads DAGVTQSPTHLIKTRGQQVTLRCSPKSGHDTVSWYQQALGQGPQFIFQYYEEEERQRGNFPDRFSGHQFPNYSSELNVNALLLGDSALYLCASSLLDREHEAFFGQGTRLTVV.

Comment on this clone: The junction differs from germline at one of its ends, possibly a read error. J is TRBJ2-5 and V is TRBV6-1; 9 nucleotides match TRBD2. There are 14 residues in the CDR3. From germline, CDR1 is MNHNS and CDR2 SASEGT. The CDR3: CASSQAGGQETQYF. Here the CDR3 DNA reads TGTGCCAGCAGTCAAGCGGGAGGACAAGAGACCCAGTACTTC.

The chain combines TRBV24-1 with TRBJ1-5, with D perhaps matching TRBD1 (6 bases). The CDR3 has 19 amino acids. The V gene lost 3 bases and the J gene lost 6 bases, with 26 bases spanning the gap. CDR1 is KGHDR, CDR2 SFDVKD, per germline. Here the CDR3 reads CATSDGGTEQRGLFQPQHF. The DNA of the CDR3 is TGTGCCACCAGTGATGGGGGCACCGAGCAAAGGGGCCTATTTCAGCCCCAGCATTTT.

This chain uses TRBV29-1 with TRBJ2-3, with 9 bases lining up with TRBD2. The junction had 5 bases not matched to a gene; V was cut back by 2 bases and J by 8 bases. This CDR3 has 13 residues. Germline V gene sequence: CDR1 SQVTM, CDR2 ANQGSEA. CDR3: CSVESPRGGTQYF. In nucleotides, the CDR3 is TGCAGCGTTGAATCACCGCGGGGGGGTACGCAGTATTTT.

This chain links TRBV29-1 with TRBJ2-1, with D tentatively TRBD2 (6 bases). The CDR3 length is 15 residues. Trimming took 7 bases from V and 9 from J, leaving 25 bases between them. Germline CDR1 and CDR2: SQVTM and ANQGSEA. This chain's CDR3 is CSALGASSWRGEQFF. DNA for the CDR3: TGCAGCGCCTTAGGGGCTAGTAGCTGGAGGGGTGAGCAGTTCTTC.

The CDR3 nucleotides read TGTGCCACCAGCAGACAGGGACAGGCGGCATATGGCTACACCTTC. This sequence encodes CATSRQGQAAYGYTF. This chain joins TRBV15 and TRBJ1-2, with 8 bases identical to TRBD1. The CDR3 has 15 residues. CDR1 and CDR2 (germline): LNHNV, YYDKDF (reference sequence). V was clipped by 2 bases and J by 5 bases; unmatched bases: 7.

A single count supports this clone. The chain recombines TRBV2 with TRBJ2-1, with D maybe TRBD1 (6 bases). Trimming removed 8 bases at V and 4 bases at J, with 6 bases between. Germline lookup yields CDR1 SNHLY and CDR2 FYNNEI. The CDR3 runs to 11 residues. In DNA, the CDR3 is TGTGCCAGCGGACAGTACAATGAGCAGTTCTTC. Translated: CASGQYNEQFF.

This clone showed up just once. The chain joins TRBV6-6 to TRBJ2-7, with D possibly being TRBD2 (5 bases). Trimming left V 0 bases short and J 2 bases short, with 8 bases between. This CDR3 spans 14 amino acids. The germline CDR1 and CDR2 sequences are MNHNY and SVGAGI (reference sequence). In nucleotides, the CDR3 is TGTGCCAGCAGTTACTCGACTACCACCTACGAGCAGTACTTC. Protein sequence: CASSYSTTTYEQYF.

The chain recombines TRBV7-2 with TRBJ2-7; 11 bases agree with TRBD2. This CDR3 has 15 residues. Trimming removed 0 bases from V and 7 bases from J; junction bases left unmatched: 5. The germline V gene has CDR1 SGHTA and CDR2 FQGNSA. The CDR3 nucleotides are TGTGCCAGCAGCTTAGCGCTCGGGACTAGCGGAGAGCAGTACTTC. Its protein product is CASSLALGTSGEQYF.